This T cell receptor (beta chain) was retrieved from a study of blood T cell repertoires in COVID-19. At the level of the study: T cells, B-cell-depleted T cells, or PBMCs provided the cDNA or gDNA that served as material.

Sequencing used immunoSEQ multiplex PCR; TCRdb keeps in-frame clones, though not all of them. The sample consists of under 100,000 clones, 89% of them appearing once. This CDR3 comprises 17 residues. V gave up 1 base and J gave up 8 bases; unmatched junction bases: 15. Per the germline V gene, CDR1 is LGHDT and CDR2 is YNNKEL (reference sequence). Sequencing was carried out using peripheral blood. The receptor was isolated from a woman in her seventies with acute or convalescent COVID-19. The gene calls are TRBV3-1 (or the pseudogene TRBV3-2) and TRBJ2-3, with TRBD2 identical over 7 bases. The CDR3, as DNA: TGTGCCAGCAGCCAAGCCCTCCTAGCGTTGGGCGGGGGTACGCAGTATTTT. It specifies CASSQALLALGGGTQYF.